What follows is one T cell receptor (beta chain) and its context. The table lists this clone with a few counts. This receptor's antigen is unknown. Base qualities were left out, and no much larger clone turns up one base away. Different DNA sequences within this sample yield the same CDR3. Measured from the cysteine to the phenylalanine, the CDR3 is 14 residues long. Solely the CDR3 DNA is kept, with 42 bases framed from the first base. V is reduced by 1 base and J by 1 base, leaving a spacing of 8 bases between them. Via the germline V gene, CDR1 is SGHRS and CDR2 YFSETQ. The data are from a study of beta chain features in type 1 diabetes (dated by TCRdb to between 2017 and 2018). Background for the entire study: Mean age, gender distribution, total cell number and subset yield were not different between patients and healthy donors. Whereas all 28 donors provided naive and central memory subsets, regulatory and stem cell-like memory subsets were isolated from just 8 patients and roughly eight healthy donors. In the study, TCRB repertoires of sorted circulating CD4+ T cell subsets from recently diagnosed type 1 diabetes patients were compared with those of matched healthy donors. A total of approximately 99,000,000 sorted cells were examined across all samples, and RNA yield correlated strongly with the number of cells per subset. The investigation overall reported the following: In all four CD4+ subsets, TCRB CDR3 length was moderately but significantly shorter in type 1 diabetes patients. Naive, central memory and regulatory TCRB repertoires appeared to be more similar among patients than among healthy donors. Because cDNA was sequenced instead of genomic DNA, activated cells with high expression could be over-represented, although the groups did not differ in activation or CD3 levels. PCR might favor shorter templates, but patient and control samples were amplified and corrected together, so any skew would affect both groups equally. Fewer insertions and more nucleotide deletions at VDJ recombination sites were observed in patients with type 1 diabetes, implying thymic rearrangement abnormalities. Because the HLA sub-analyses included only small numbers of individuals, any influence of HLA type on TCRB rearrangement was left unresolved.

The entire amount of isolated RNA was reverse transcribed using the High Capacity cDNA Reverse Transcription Kit, so the sequenced TCRB transcripts were expressed ones. Naive, central memory and regulatory T cell samples underwent deep immunoSEQ sequencing, averaging roughly 3.5 million total reads per sample. Sorted cells were lysed in RLT buffer and RNA was extracted with DNase-treated RNeasy Micro or Mini kits, depending on cell number. Each cell subset was processed on its own to prevent cross-contamination, while patient and healthy donor samples were processed together. Using the immunoSEQ multiplex PCR, TCRB sequences were amplified from cDNA into 87-bp fragments spanning the CDR3 region. Sequencing of the amplicons was performed on the Illumina HiSeq platform. From the authors' description of their analysis: Synthetic template baselines were used to correct PCR bias computationally, reads within Hamming distance 2 were collapsed together, and singletons that could not be merged were discarded. Reads were aligned to IMGT to assign V, D and J genes, CDR3 length, and insertions or deletions at six rearrangement sites. Clonotype counts were normalized to sorted cell number within each subset before computing true diversity and Gini coefficients with the tcR R package. Repertoire sharing was quantified using the overlap coefficient calculated on TCRB nucleotide sequences. As a proxy for the pre-selection repertoire, out-of-frame TCRB sequences from naive cells were analyzed. TCRdb took this table from immuneACCESS and kept in-frame rearrangements with V and J called. Such tables lack part of the clones; where checked against another copy, unresolved V genes explain under half of the gap, and the rest is unexplained. Clone size and V and J calls were adopted from that table, with D and trimming inferred from the DNA. A total of 600,000 to 700,000 clones appear in this sample, around an eighth of them only once. 0.022% of the sample lies in the top ten.

Each donor gave one peripheral blood draw, averaging approximately 110 mL, which was collected into heparinised tubes. Naive, central memory, regulatory and stem cell-like memory CD4+ T cells were sorted on a BD FACSAria II using a panel including CD45RO, CCR7, CD25, CD127, CD95 and CD27. A purity above 98% was achieved for all sorted populations. PBMCs were isolated right away by Lymphoprep density gradient centrifugation and were stained directly, without culture. Samples were stained and sorted in pairs, with one healthy donor and one patient per experiment, so that batch effects were minimized.

This sequence uses TRBV5-1 and TRBJ1-1; TRBD1 is possibly the D segment (5 matching bases). The TCR originated in a man aged 18 to 30 with type 1 diabetes. Input material: naive CD4+ T cells from blood. The meaning of the sample's cell subset or site label: true naive CD4+ T cells. CDR3 loop: CASSLTGENTEAFF. The DNA sequence is TGCGCCAGCAGCTTGACAGGAGAGAACACTGAAGCTTTCTTT.